The 31 T cell receptor beta chains given below trace back to one sample, sequenced in a study of response to subunit inactivated influenza vaccine. One entry per CDR3 protein, called by TCRdb with MiXCR from the RT-PCR reads. The top ten hold roughly 6.4% of the sample, which has hundreds of thousands of distinct CDR3 sequences, approximately 15% seen once. The specimen comprised PBMCs from blood, sampled around two weeks before vaccination. These receptors were obtained from a man aged 50 or older who received an inactivated influenza vaccine.

This clonotype has a handful of counts. The chain links TRBV3-1 to TRBJ2-1; 9 bases match TRBD2. V trimming: 5 bases; J trimming: 2 bases; junction bases outside the gene matches: 7. Per the germline V gene, CDR1 is LGHDT and CDR2 is YNNKEL (reference sequence). There are 16 residues in the CDR3. The CDR3 reads CASSTAGGRAYNEQFF. The CDR3 DNA reads TGTGCCAGCAGCACAGCTGGCGGGAGGGCCTACAATGAGCAGTTCTTC.

Only a few counts were recorded for this clonotype. V gene TRBV6-2 or TRBV6-3 combines with J gene TRBJ1-1, with D uncertain. Germline assignment: CDR1 MNHEY and CDR2 SVGEGT. The V end was cut by 6 bases, the J end by 0 bases, with 23 bases between. CDR3 length equals 18 residues. The CDR3 sequence: CASSRITDRVTLNTEAFF. The CDR3 bases are TGTGCCAGCAGCCGTATAACCGACCGCGTGACACTGAACACTGAAGCTTTCTTT.

This clonotype was counted only a few times. V and J are TRBV18 and TRBJ1-5; D might be TRBD1 (5 bases). The CDR3 spans 15 residues. V lost 6 bases and J lost 3, with 15 bases in between. Germline lookup yields CDR1 KGHSH and CDR2 LQKENI. The CDR3 nucleotides are TGTGCCAGCTCTCCCGACAGCTCTCACAATCAGCCCCAGCATTTT. It translates to CASSPDSSHNQPQHF.

This clonotype appeared a few times. J is TRBJ2-7 and V is TRBV4-1; a possible D gene is TRBD1 (6 bases). V lost 4 bases and J lost 5, with 12 bases in between. The CDR3 runs 13 residues. Germline CDR1 is MGHRA and CDR2 is YSYEKL. The CDR3 sequence: CASSPSPGDEQYF. The DNA for the CDR3 is TGCGCCAGCAGCCCAAGCCCAGGGGACGAGCAGTACTTC.

This clonotype was seen only a few times. The chain uses TRBV7-9 and TRBJ2-3; tentatively, D is TRBD1 or TRBD2 (5 bases each). Germline V CDR1 and CDR2: SEHNR, FQNEAQ (reference sequence). The CDR3 consists of 16 residues. V was trimmed by 1 base and J by 2 bases, leaving 13 bases between them. CDR3 in amino acids: CASSLGYQGPTDTQYF. CDR3 DNA: TGTGCCAGCAGCTTAGGTTATCAGGGACCCACAGATACGCAGTATTTT.

This rearrangement joins TRBV12-3 or TRBV12-4 to TRBJ1-6, with D perhaps matching TRBD1 (5 bases). This CDR3 has 15 residues. The ends were cut back, 5 bases at V and 12 bases at J, with 20 bases in the middle. In DNA, the CDR3 is TGTGCCAGCAGTCCAGGGCGCGGATCCTTTGGACCCCTCCACTTT. The encoded protein is CASSPGRGSFGPLHF.

Only a few counts were recorded for this clonotype. V gene TRBV9 combines with J gene TRBJ2-2; no clear D. The CDR3 runs 14 residues. Between the trimmed V and J ends, which lost 3 bases and 5 bases, there was a span of 11 bases. Germline values: CDR1 SGDLS, CDR2 YYNGEE. The CDR3 sequence: CASSEHRNTGELFF. Here the CDR3 DNA reads TGTGCCAGCAGCGAACACAGAAATACCGGGGAGCTGTTTTTT.

This clonotype was seen ten or more times. This chain links TRBV11-2 with TRBJ2-1; TRBD2 matches at 10 bases. This CDR3 has 16 amino acids. CDR1 SGHAT and CDR2 FQNNGV come from the germline V gene. Losses at the gene ends were 5 bases for V and 5 bases for J; bases not matched to a gene: 9. CDR3: CASSHVVAGGDNEQFF. The CDR3 DNA reads as TGTGCCAGCAGCCATGTCGTAGCGGGAGGTGACAATGAGCAGTTCTTC.

The J gene is TRBJ2-1, the V gene TRBV20-1, with 7 nucleotides matching TRBD1. The CDR3 loop spans 15 amino acids. The junction had 11 bases not matched to a gene; V was cut back by 0 bases and J by 9 bases. CDR1 is DFQATT and CDR2 is SNEGSKA in the germline V gene (reference sequence). In nucleotides, the CDR3 is TGCAGTGCTAGAGATTTCGCGACAGGGCAGGGTGAGCAGTTCTTC. The encoded protein is CSARDFATGQGEQFF.

This clonotype occurred a few times. The chain joins TRBV30 to TRBJ1-2; D is ambiguous. CDR1 is GTSNPN, CDR2 SVGIG, per germline (reference sequence). The ends were cut back, 0 bases at V and 14 bases at J, with 16 bases in the middle. The CDR3 runs to 12 residues. The CDR3 coding sequence is TGTGCCTGGAGTGTAAACGGCAGGCCCTCTACCTTC. As protein: CAWSVNGRPSTF.

This clonotype was recorded a few times. This chain connects TRBV12-3 or TRBV12-4 to TRBJ1-4; D remains ambiguous. The CDR3 is 13 residues long. Trimming took 6 bases from V and 5 from J, leaving 10 bases between them. The CDR3 DNA sequence: TGTGCCAGCAGCTTACAGCAGAATGAAAAACTGTTTTTT. This codes for CASSLQQNEKLFF.

The chain is built from TRBV10-3 and TRBJ2-5; 9 bases agree with TRBD2. CDR1 is ENHRY, CDR2 SYGVKD, per germline. This CDR3 spans 15 amino acids. J lost 1 base, V lost 6 bases, and 6 bases had no gene match. The CDR3 DNA reads TGTGCCATCAGGGATAGCGGGGGCCCCCAAGAGACCCAGTACTTC. Protein sequence: CAIRDSGGPQETQYF.

CDR3 coding DNA: TGCAGCGTCGCCCGGGACAGGGATGAAAAACTGTTTTTT. It specifies CSVARDRDEKLFF. V and J are TRBV29-1 and TRBJ1-4; 9 bases fit TRBD1. Germline V CDR1 and CDR2: SQVTM, ANQGSEA. With 6 bases clipped from V and 6 bases from J, the junction kept 5 bases outside the gene matches. This CDR3 spans 13 amino acids.

Concerning this clonotype: Just one base apart from a much larger clone, this may be a read error. This chain joins TRBV5-1 and TRBJ1-1; tentatively, D is TRBD1 (6 bases). CDR1 and CDR2 from the germline V gene are SGHRS and YFSETQ. CDR3 size: 15 residues. Trimming shortened V by 3 bases and J by 5 bases, and 17 bases separated the two germline ends. The CDR3 spells CASSSGTRLGTEAFF. The CDR3 DNA is TGCGCCAGCAGCTCCGGGACACGGTTGGGGACTGAAGCTTTCTTT.

This clonotype has only a few counts. This chain connects TRBV10-3 to TRBJ2-3, with a weak D call TRBD1 (6 bases). V dropped 6 bases and J dropped 1 base, with 14 bases sitting between them. Germline V gene data show CDR1 as ENHRY and CDR2 as SYGVKD. The CDR3 has 15 residues. CDR3 protein: CAISPRDTGTDTQYF. CDR3 nucleotide sequence: TGTGCCATCAGCCCTCGGGACACCGGCACAGATACGCAGTATTTT.

This clonotype was found many times. The V gene is TRBV9, the J gene TRBJ2-3; 12 nucleotides line up with TRBD2. The junction had 6 bases not matched to a gene; V was cut back by 4 bases and J by 3 bases. The CDR3 extends over 16 amino acids. CDR1 SGDLS and CDR2 YYNGEE come from the germline V gene. CDR3 nucleotide sequence: TGTGCCAGCAGCCCTCTAGCGGGAGGGTTAACAGATACGCAGTATTTT. This gives the protein CASSPLAGGLTDTQYF.

This clonotype was detected many times. This CDR3 is CASSLFRGIQYF. For the CDR3, the DNA is TGTGCCAGCAGTTTATTCCGTGGCATTCAGTACTTC. This sequence joins TRBV12-3 or TRBV12-4 and TRBJ2-4, with D hard to call. The V and J ends lost 2 bases and 9 bases respectively, with 8 bases between them. The CDR3 has 12 amino acids.

Comment on this clonotype: A much larger clone sits a single nucleotide away, making a read error possible. The chain carries TRBV29-1 and TRBJ2-5; D possibly corresponds to TRBD2 (5 bases). The CDR3 runs 12 residues. Looked up from germline, CDR1 is SQVTM and CDR2 is ANQGSEA. The CDR3 reads CTVGLLRETQYF. The DNA of the CDR3 is TGCACCGTTGGACTTTTAAGAGAGACCCAGTACTTC.

The J gene is TRBJ2-7, the V gene TRBV3-1; D could derive from TRBD1 or TRBD2 (6 bases each). The CDR3 is made up of 13 amino acids. Trimming removed 2 bases from V and 4 bases from J, with 9 bases in between. Germline CDR1 LGHDT, CDR2 YNNKEL (reference sequence). CDR3 DNA sequence: TGTGCCAGCAGCCAAAGGGGGAGGTACGAGCAGTACTTC. This encodes CASSQRGRYEQYF.

At least ten counts were recorded for this clonotype. The chain couples TRBV29-1 to TRBJ1-3; D is unresolved. The CDR3 is 13 amino acids. Germline assignment: CDR1 SQVTM and CDR2 ANQGSEA. The V gene lost 8 bases and the J gene lost 2 bases, with 13 bases spanning the gap. The CDR3 sequence: CSTQFGTGNTIYF. The CDR3 bases are TGCAGCACCCAGTTCGGGACTGGAAACACCATATATTTT.

The chain joins TRBV10-3 to TRBJ1-1; D not certain. Trimming shortened V by 8 bases and J by 1 base, and 5 bases separated the two germline ends. CDR1 is ENHRY and CDR2 is SYGVKD in the germline V gene. CDR3 length equals 11 residues. CDR3 sequence: CAIVGNTEAFF. The CDR3 DNA reads TGTGCCATCGTGGGGAACACTGAAGCTTTCTTT.

In this sample, this clonotype turned up a few times. CDR3 sequence (DNA): TGTGCCAGCAGTTTATGGCGCTCGATCTTCACAGATACGCAGTATTTT. Protein: CASSLWRSIFTDTQYF. The rearrangement joins TRBV28 to TRBJ2-3, with D unresolved. Germline V lookup: CDR1 MDHEN, CDR2 SYDVKM. V dropped 0 bases and J dropped 2 bases, with 12 bases sitting between them. The CDR3 extends over 16 amino acids.

This clonotype has only a few counts. The chain combines TRBV6-1 with TRBJ1-5; TRBD1 matches at 7 bases. Germline loops: CDR1 MNHNS, CDR2 SASEGT. The CDR3 length is 17 residues. With V trimmed by 1 base and J by 5 bases, 11 bases remained unmatched. The CDR3 region has the DNA TGTGCCAGCAGTGAAGTGGTTATAGACAGGGACGATCAGCCCCAGCATTTT. Translation gives CASSEVVIDRDDQPQHF.

This clonotype was found many times. The chain uses TRBV12-3 or TRBV12-4 and TRBJ2-5, with 8 bases identical to TRBD1. The CDR3 has 12 residues. Trimming removed 7 bases from V and 5 bases from J; junction bases left unmatched: 3. The CDR3 sequence: CASNRQGETQYF. In DNA, the CDR3 is TGTGCCAGCAACAGACAGGGGGAGACCCAGTACTTC.

This clonotype has more than one count but fewer than ten. The chain couples TRBV5-4 to TRBJ1-1; D is possibly TRBD1 (5 bases). V was trimmed by 5 bases and J by 0 bases, leaving 11 bases between them. The germline V gene has CDR1 SGHNT and CDR2 YYREEE (reference sequence). The CDR3 is 14 residues long. In nucleotides, the CDR3 is TGTGCCAGCAGACCCGGAGGGGTGAACACTGAAGCTTTCTTT. Protein product: CASRPGGVNTEAFF.

There are a few counts of this clonotype. The chain couples TRBV30 to TRBJ2-1; D is perhaps TRBD1 (5 bases). The length of the CDR3 is 17 residues. The ends were cut back, 4 bases at V and 3 bases at J, with 22 bases in the middle. The germline CDR1 and CDR2 sequences are GTSNPN and SVGIG (reference sequence). The chain's CDR3 is CAWTGVRVGFYYNEQFF. The CDR3 DNA is TGTGCCTGGACCGGAGTCAGGGTGGGTTTTTACTACAATGAGCAGTTCTTC.

This chain uses TRBV28 with TRBJ2-1; the D call may be TRBD1 or TRBD2 (6 bases each). V was shortened by 6 bases and J by 14 bases, with 14 bases between the two germline ends. The CDR3 has 11 residues. Germline CDR1 reads MDHEN; CDR2 reads SYDVKM. Here the CDR3 DNA reads TGTGCCAGCAGCCTGAGGAGGGGGGAGTTCTTC. Protein: CASSLRRGEFF.

V gene TRBV7-2 combines with J gene TRBJ2-3, with TRBD2 as a possible D gene (6 bases). This CDR3 region has 15 residues. The V and J ends lost 3 bases and 4 bases respectively, with 14 bases between them. The germline V gene has CDR1 SGHTA and CDR2 FQGNSA. The CDR3, as DNA: TGTGCCAGCAGCTTTTTCGGGAGATCCGCAGATACGCAGTATTTT. Protein sequence: CASSFFGRSADTQYF.

This clonotype has ten or more counts. CDR3 protein: CASSTGMDTQYF. The CDR3 nucleotides are TGTGCCAGCAGCACTGGTATGGATACGCAGTATTTT. The chain employs TRBV7-9 and TRBJ2-3, with no clear D. V gave up 5 bases and J gave up 6 bases, with 9 bases separating them. This CDR3 contains 12 residues. Germline V lookup: CDR1 SEHNR, CDR2 FQNEAQ (reference sequence).

This clonotype showed up just a few times. This chain links TRBV5-1 with TRBJ2-3, with 10 positions matching TRBD2. The germline CDR1 and CDR2 sequences are SGHRS and YFSETQ. J was trimmed by 2 bases and V by 5 bases; bases with no gene match: 11. This CDR3 spans 17 amino acids. CDR3 in DNA: TGCGCCAGCAGTCACAATGTAGCGGGGGGTTACACAGATACGCAGTATTTT. Translated: CASSHNVAGGYTDTQYF. The full variable domain, with the rest looked up from reference TRBV5-1 and TRBJ2-3, is KAGVTQTPRYLIKTRGQQVTLSCSPISGHRSVSWYQQTPGQGLQFLFEYFSETQRNKGNFPGRFSGRQFSNSRSEMNVSTLELGDSALYLCASSHNVAGGYTDTQYFGPGTRLTVL.

This clonotype has more than one count but fewer than ten. The chain recombines TRBV7-9 with TRBJ2-4, with 8 bases fitting TRBD2. CDR3 size: 15 residues. Trimming cost V 5 bases and J 2 bases; bases outside gene matches: 5. Germline V gives CDR1 SEHNR, CDR2 FQNEAQ (reference sequence). The CDR3 DNA is TGTGCCAGCAGCCGGGGACTAGAGACCAAAAACATTCAGTACTTC. Amino acid sequence: CASSRGLETKNIQYF.